Presented here are 10 T cell receptor beta chains from one specimen sequenced in a study of shared clonotypes between healthy human individuals. Naive CD8 cells lacked CD45RO, underwent positive selection for CCR7 and left out terminally differentiated effector memory CD45RA+ cells. Profiling relied on immunoSEQ multiplex PCR, and the TCRdb table lists in-frame clones only, not all of them. The table includes roughly 2,000,000 clones, 85% to 95% detected once. The material sequenced was naive CD8+ T cells sorted from blood. These receptors originate from a young man in good health.

This chain links TRBV10-3 with TRBJ2-7; no definite D call. CDR1 is ENHRY, CDR2 SYGVKD, per germline. V shed 0 bases and J shed 5 bases, with 5 bases lying between them. CDR3 length: 12 amino acids. CDR3 protein: CAISESNHEQYF. DNA for the CDR3: TGTGCCATCAGTGAGTCGAACCACGAGCAGTACTTC.

Regarding this clone: This same CDR3 is encoded by further DNA sequences in the sample. The genes are TRBV6-5 and TRBJ1-2; 7 bases fit TRBD1. With 4 bases clipped from V and 6 bases from J, the junction kept 2 bases outside the gene matches. This CDR3 region has 12 residues. CDR1 and CDR2 from the germline V gene are MNHEY and SVGAGI. The CDR3 loop is CASSWTGDGYTF. CDR3 nucleotide sequence: TGTGCCAGCAGTTGGACAGGAGATGGCTACACCTTC.

Concerning this clone: This sample includes further DNA sequences coding for the same CDR3. The V call is TRBV7-9, the J call TRBJ2-7; TRBD1 aligns across 8 bases. CDR3 size: 15 residues. Germline CDR1 is SEHNR and CDR2 is FQNEAQ (reference sequence). Trimming removed 5 bases from V and 4 bases from J; junction bases left unmatched: 10. CDR3 residues: CASSTPQGASYEQYF. DNA of the CDR3: TGTGCCAGCAGCACCCCCCAGGGGGCGAGTTACGAGCAGTACTTC.

The V gene is TRBV13, the J gene TRBJ2-7; TRBD1 might be the D (6 bases). CDR1 and CDR2 (germline): PRHDT, FYEKMQ (reference sequence). V was pared by 5 bases and J by 3 bases, with 8 bases between. The CDR3 runs to 12 residues. The CDR3 sequence: CASSEGGYEQYF. The CDR3 DNA reads as TGTGCCAGCAGCGAAGGGGGCTACGAGCAGTACTTC.

The chain carries TRBV9 and TRBJ2-7; tentatively, D is TRBD2 (5 bases). Per the germline V gene, CDR1 is SGDLS and CDR2 is YYNGEE. The CDR3 consists of 14 residues. V dropped 0 bases and J dropped 5 bases, with 12 bases sitting between them. The CDR3 coding sequence is TGTGCCAGCAGCGTAGCTCTGGGAGTCAACGAGCAGTACTTC. It encodes CASSVALGVNEQYF.

The chain carries TRBV15 and TRBJ1-5; 11 nucleotides agree with TRBD1. V gave up 8 bases and J gave up 5 bases; unmatched junction bases: 8. The CDR3 extends over 15 amino acids. CDR1 and CDR2 (germline): LNHNV, YYDKDF (reference sequence). CDR3 DNA: TGTGCCACCTCTAAGGACAGGGGGCGCGATCAGCCCCAGCATTTT. The encoded protein is CATSKDRGRDQPQHF.

The chain carries TRBV7-3 and TRBJ2-5; 11 bases map to TRBD2. V lost 4 bases to trimming and J lost 1 base; unmatched junction nucleotides: 8. The germline V gene encodes CDR1 SGHTA and CDR2 FQGTGA. CDR3 length equals 17 residues. The CDR3 region has the DNA TGTGCCAGCAGCTCGCCGACTAGCGGGGACTTCCAAGAGACCCAGTACTTC. It specifies CASSSPTSGDFQETQYF.

The chain recombines TRBV5-6 with TRBJ2-7; D may correspond to TRBD1 or TRBD2 (6 bases each). This CDR3 has 13 amino acids. Trimming removed 1 base at V and 5 bases at J, with 10 bases between. Germline assignment: CDR1 SGHDT and CDR2 YYEEEE. The CDR3 DNA sequence: TGTGCCAGCAGCTTGCCGGGGGCCCACGAGCAGTACTTC. This codes for CASSLPGAHEQYF. Variable domain in full (rest from reference TRBV5-6 and TRBJ2-7): DAGVTQSPTHLIKTRGQQVTLRCSPKSGHDTVSWYQQALGQGPQFIFQYYEEEERQRGNFPDRFSGHQFPNYSSELNVNALLLGDSALYLCASSLPGAHEQYFGPGTRLTVT.

This clone was seen just once. This chain uses TRBV19 with TRBJ1-6; tentative D call: TRBD1 (6 bases). The CDR3 sequence is 15 residues long. V lost 3 bases and J 7 bases, leaving 13 bases between the germline ends. CDR1 and CDR2 from the germline V gene are LNHDA and SQIVND (reference sequence). The CDR3 DNA follows: TGTGCCAGTAGTATCTGGGGGGCTGGCAATTCACCCCTCCACTTT. Translating it yields CASSIWGAGNSPLHF.

The rearrangement joins TRBV14 to TRBJ1-1; TRBD1 matches 7 bases. Germline CDR1 and CDR2: SGHDN and FVKESK. The CDR3 spans 16 residues. The ends lost 4 bases at V and 1 base at J; junction bases unmatched: 9. The CDR3, as DNA: TGTGCCAGCAGCCCGATGAGGGGGCAGGGGAACACTGAAGCTTTCTTT. This encodes CASSPMRGQGNTEAFF.